The sequence of this TCR beta chain was determined in a study of T cell responses to AZD1222 COVID-19 vaccine. In the study overall: Both about-4-week and about-12-week second-dose recipients were combined. Whole-study findings and limits: Recipients of two AZD1222 doses showed rising Spike-specific TCR breadth and depth. Donors were largely white British and mainly female; clonal diversity was possibly underestimated. Only 5 or 6 AZD1222 recipients tested seropositive at baseline.

Generated by immunoSEQ multiplex PCR, the TCRdb table keeps only in-frame clones and is missing some. The sample lists 87,000 or so clones, approximately 91% occurring once. Germline V gives CDR1 SGDLS, CDR2 YYNGEE. This CDR3 comprises 15 residues. Deletions cut 2 bases from V and 0 bases from J, with 6 bases between. As regards this clone: Its matching antigen is unknown.

This specimen consisted of peripheral blood, obtained on day 0 of AZD1222 vaccination. This TCR derives from an adult in good health. The chain links TRBV9 to TRBJ1-6; D remains ambiguous. DNA for the CDR3: TGTGCCAGCAGCGTGGCCGGCTCCTATAATTCACCCCTCCACTTT. It is translated as CASSVAGSYNSPLHF. Looking up the rest from reference TRBV9 and TRBJ1-6 gives the full variable domain: DSGVTQTPKHLITATGQRVTLRCSPRSGDLSVYWYQQSLDQGLQFLIQYYNGEERAKGNILERFSAQQFPDLHSELNLSSLELGDSALYFCASSVAGSYNSPLHFGNGTRLTVT.